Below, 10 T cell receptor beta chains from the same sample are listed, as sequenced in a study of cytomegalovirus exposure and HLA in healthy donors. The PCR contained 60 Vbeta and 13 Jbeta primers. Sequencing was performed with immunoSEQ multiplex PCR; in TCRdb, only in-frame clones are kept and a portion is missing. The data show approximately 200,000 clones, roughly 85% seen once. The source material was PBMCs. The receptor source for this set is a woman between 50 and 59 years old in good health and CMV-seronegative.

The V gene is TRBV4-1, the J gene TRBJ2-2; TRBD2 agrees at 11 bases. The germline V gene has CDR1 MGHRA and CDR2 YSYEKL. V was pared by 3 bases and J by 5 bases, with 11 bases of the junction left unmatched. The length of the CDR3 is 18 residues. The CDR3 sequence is CASSHLSGRVDWTGELFF. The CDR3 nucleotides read TGCGCCAGCAGCCACCTTAGCGGGAGGGTCGATTGGACCGGGGAGCTGTTTTTT.

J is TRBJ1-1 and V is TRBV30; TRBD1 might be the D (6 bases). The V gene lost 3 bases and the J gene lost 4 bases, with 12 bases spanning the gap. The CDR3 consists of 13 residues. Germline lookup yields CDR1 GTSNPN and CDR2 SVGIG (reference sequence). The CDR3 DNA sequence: TGTGCCTGGAGACCACAGGGTCTCACTGAAGCTTTCTTT. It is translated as CAWRPQGLTEAFF.

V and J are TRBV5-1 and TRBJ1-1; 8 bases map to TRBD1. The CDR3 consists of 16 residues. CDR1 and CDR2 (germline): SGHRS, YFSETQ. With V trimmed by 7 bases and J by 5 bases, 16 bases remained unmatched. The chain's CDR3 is CASSDLGQGRGTEAFF. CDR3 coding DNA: TGCGCCAGCTCAGACCTAGGACAGGGTCGGGGTACTGAAGCTTTCTTT.

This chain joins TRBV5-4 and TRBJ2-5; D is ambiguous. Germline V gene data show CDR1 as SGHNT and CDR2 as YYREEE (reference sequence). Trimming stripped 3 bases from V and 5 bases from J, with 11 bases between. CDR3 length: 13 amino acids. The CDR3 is CASSSWSGETQYF. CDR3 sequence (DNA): TGTGCCAGCAGCTCCTGGAGTGGGGAGACCCAGTACTTC.

CDR3 sequence reads: CATSRKAATEAFF. The CDR3 DNA is TGTGCCACCAGCAGAAAGGCAGCGACTGAAGCTTTCTTT. The gene calls are TRBV15 and TRBJ1-1, with D unclear. The V gene's germline CDR1 is LNHNV and CDR2 YYDKDF (reference sequence). Trimming cost V 2 bases and J 5 bases, with 9 bases left between them. The CDR3 length is 13 residues.

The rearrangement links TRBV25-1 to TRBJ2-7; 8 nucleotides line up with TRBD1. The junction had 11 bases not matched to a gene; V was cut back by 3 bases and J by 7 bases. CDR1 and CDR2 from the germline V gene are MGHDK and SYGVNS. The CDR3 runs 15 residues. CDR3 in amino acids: CASSDPGTGRGEQYF. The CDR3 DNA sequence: TGTGCCAGCAGTGACCCCGGGACAGGACGAGGAGAGCAGTACTTC.

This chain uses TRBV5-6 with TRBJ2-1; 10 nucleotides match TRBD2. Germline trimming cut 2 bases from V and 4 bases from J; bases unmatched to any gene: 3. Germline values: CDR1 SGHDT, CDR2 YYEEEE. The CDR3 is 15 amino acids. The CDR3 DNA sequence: TGTGCCAGCAGCTTTAGCGGGAGGAAGTACAATGAGCAGTTCTTC. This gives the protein CASSFSGRKYNEQFF.

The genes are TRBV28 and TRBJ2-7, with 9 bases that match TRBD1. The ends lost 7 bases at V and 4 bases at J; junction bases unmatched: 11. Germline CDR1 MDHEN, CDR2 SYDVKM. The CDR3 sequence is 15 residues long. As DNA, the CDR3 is TGTGCCAGCACCGACGCTTCCGGGACAGGGTACGAGCAGTACTTC. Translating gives CASTDASGTGYEQYF.

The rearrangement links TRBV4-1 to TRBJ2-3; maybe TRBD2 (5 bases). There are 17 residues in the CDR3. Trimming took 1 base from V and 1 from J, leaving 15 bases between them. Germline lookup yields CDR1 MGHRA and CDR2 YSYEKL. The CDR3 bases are TGCGCCAGCAGCCAAGTAGGAGTCCCGAGGGGCACAGATACGCAGTATTTT. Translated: CASSQVGVPRGTDTQYF.

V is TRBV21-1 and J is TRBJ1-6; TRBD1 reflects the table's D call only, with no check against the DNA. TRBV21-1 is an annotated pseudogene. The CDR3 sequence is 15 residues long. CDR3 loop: CASSTRQGDNSPLHF. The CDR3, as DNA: TGTGCCAGCAGCACAAGACAGGGGGATAATTCACCCCTCCACTTT.